The clone carrying this T cell receptor (beta chain) has more than one count but fewer than ten. Antigen: not known. This sample is drawn from a study of cytomegalovirus exposure and HLA in healthy donors. Trimming pared 6 bases from V and 12 bases from J, leaving 12 bases between. The CDR3 has 12 residues. The germline gives CDR1 KGHSH, CDR2 LQKENI. General study results and limits: The study listed about 150 cytomegalovirus-associated TCR beta chains. A later analysis showed TCR association rates differing by HLA locus, peaking at DRB1 and lowest at HLA-C. Common viral pathogens seemed to be connected with several of the most significant clusters, according to a later analysis.

PCR primers comprised 60 Vbeta and 13 Jbeta primers. Repertoires were generated with immunoSEQ multiplex PCR, while TCRdb's copy carries only in-frame clones and drops some. The profile shows about 160,000 clones, 65% to 80% of them singletons. Material for sequencing was PBMCs. The genes are TRBV18 and TRBJ1-6, with a possible D match to TRBD1 (5 bases). The clonotype comes from a man aged 35 to 55 in good health and CMV-seronegative. In DNA, the CDR3 is TGTGCCAGCTCGCGGCCACAGGAACCCCTCCACTTT. It is translated as CASSRPQEPLHF.